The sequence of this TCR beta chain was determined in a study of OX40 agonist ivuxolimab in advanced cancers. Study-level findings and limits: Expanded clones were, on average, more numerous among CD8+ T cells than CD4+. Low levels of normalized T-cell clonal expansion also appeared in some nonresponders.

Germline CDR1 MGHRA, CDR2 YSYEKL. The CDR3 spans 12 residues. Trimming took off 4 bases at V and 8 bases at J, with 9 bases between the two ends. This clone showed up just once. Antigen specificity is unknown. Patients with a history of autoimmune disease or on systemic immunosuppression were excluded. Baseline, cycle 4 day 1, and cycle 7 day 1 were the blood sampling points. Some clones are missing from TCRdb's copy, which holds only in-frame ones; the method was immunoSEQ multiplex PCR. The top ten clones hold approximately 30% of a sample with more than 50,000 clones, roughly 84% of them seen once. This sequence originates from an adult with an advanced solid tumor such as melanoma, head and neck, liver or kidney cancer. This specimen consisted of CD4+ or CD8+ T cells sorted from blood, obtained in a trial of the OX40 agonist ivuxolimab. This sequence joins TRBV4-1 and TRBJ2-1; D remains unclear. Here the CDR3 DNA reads TGCGCCAGCAGCCGTAACGCGTATGAGCAGTTCTTC. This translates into CASSRNAYEQFF.